Below are 13 T cell receptor beta chains sequenced from a single sample in a study of T cell clonality in common variable immunodeficiency. Here immunoSEQ multiplex PCR was the method, and the copy in TCRdb shows in-frame clones only, minus some. Observed are approximately 37,000 clones, no singletons, with the top ten taking roughly 8.9%. Sequenced sample: peripheral blood mononuclear cells. The receptors were sampled from a person between 18 and 75 years old in good health.

This clone was observed at least ten times. The CDR3 goes on 3 residues after the read ends, and that part is filled in from the germline J gene. V usage is TRBV20-1 and J usage is TRBJ2-3; possibly TRBD2 for D (6 bases). This CDR3 spans 13 amino acids. V lost 3 bases and J lost 1, with 8 bases in between. CDR1 and CDR2 (germline): DFQATT, SNEGSKA (reference sequence). CDR3 region: CSASPSGTDTQYF. Incomplete CDR3 DNA: TGCAGTGCTAGCCCTAGCGGCACAGATACG.

This clone has a count of ten or more. The CDR3 goes on 3 residues after the read ends, and that part is filled in from the germline J gene. The chain has TRBV20-1 and TRBJ2-1, with 13 bases lining up with TRBD2. The V and J ends lost 5 bases and 8 bases, in that order; junction bases with no gene match: 18. Germline CDR1 is DFQATT and CDR2 is SNEGSKA (reference sequence). The CDR3 spans 18 residues. CDR3 amino acids: CSARPPTTSGRADDEQFF. The CDR3 DNA, read in part, is TGCAGTGCTCGGCCCCCGACAACTAGCGGGAGGGCCGACGATGAG.

Regarding this clone: The observed sequence ends 3 residues before the CDR3 terminus, with the missing tail filled in from the germline J gene. J is TRBJ2-7 and V is TRBV5-1, with 8 bases fitting TRBD1. The CDR3 has 13 residues. CDR1 is SGHRS and CDR2 is YFSETQ in the germline V gene. V was clipped by 2 bases and J by 3 bases; unmatched bases: 1. Here the CDR3 reads CASSFDRGYEQYF. CDR3 bases read: TGCGCCAGCAGCTTCGACAGGGGCTACGAG.

This clone was found many times. The sequenced CDR3 bases are TGCAGTGCTAGAGGGCGGACTCATGAG. Translation: CSARGRTHE. The complete CDR3 protein is CSARGRTHEQFF. The genes are TRBV20-1 and TRBJ2-1, with D possibly TRBD2 on 5 matching bases. The read comes to an end 3 residues before the CDR3 does, leaving the germline J gene to fill in the end. Germline V CDR1 and CDR2: DFQATT, SNEGSKA (reference sequence). Trimming left V 1 base short and J 8 bases short, with 9 bases between. This CDR3 is built from 12 residues.

This clone was detected only a few times. The CDR3 is cut off 3 residues early in the read; its end comes from the germline J gene. This chain connects TRBV27 to TRBJ2-7; 8 bases fit TRBD1. The CDR3 spans 13 residues. Germline CDR1 is MNHEY and CDR2 is SMNVEV (reference sequence). Germline trimming cut 2 bases from V and 5 bases from J; bases unmatched to any gene: 2. The part of the CDR3 DNA that was read is TGTGCCAGCAGTTTACAGGGGGCCCACGAG. Its translation is CASSLQGAHE. The CDR3 in full is CASSLQGAHEQYF.

This clone appeared many times. The read finishes 3 residues shy of the CDR3 end, and the germline J gene is used to complete it. The rearrangement uses TRBV6-1 and TRBJ2-1; a weak D match, TRBD2 (6 bases). Trimming pared 4 bases from V and 3 bases from J, leaving 10 bases between. The CDR3 is made up of 14 amino acids. The V gene's germline CDR1 is MNHNS and CDR2 SASEGT. Partial CDR3 DNA: TGTGCCAGCAGTGTTAGCGGAGACTACAATGAG. Amino acids: CASSVSGDYNE. The complete CDR3 sequence is CASSVSGDYNEQFF.

This clone occurred many times. The read gets to within 3 residues of the CDR3 end, and the germline J gene fills in the rest. This rearrangement joins TRBV10-2 to TRBJ2-7, with TRBD2 identical over 7 bases. With 8 bases clipped from V and 5 bases from J, the junction kept 9 bases outside the gene matches. Germline values: CDR1 WSHSY, CDR2 SAAADI. There are 13 residues in the CDR3. The CDR3 loop reads CASGGDPTHEQYF. CDR3 DNA, as far as it was read: TGCGCCAGCGGGGGGGACCCGACCCACGAG.

This clone was recorded many times. The read is 3 residues too short to cover the CDR3 end, so that end is filled in from the germline J gene. This sequence joins TRBV6-1 and TRBJ2-7, with 9 bases aligning to TRBD1. J was trimmed by 4 bases and V by 4 bases; bases with no gene match: 8. The V gene's germline CDR1 is MNHNS and CDR2 SASEGT. This CDR3 is 15 amino acids long. The CDR3 region is CASSAGTGSGYEQYF. The CDR3 DNA, read in part, is TGTGCCAGCAGTGCCGGGACAGGGAGTGGATACGAG.

This clone was seen many times. The read terminates 3 residues ahead of where the CDR3 ends, so the germline J gene completes it. This chain links TRBV6-2 or TRBV6-3 with TRBJ2-7, with D unclear. The CDR3 contains 13 residues. The germline V and J ends were trimmed by 6 bases and 6 bases, with 15 bases remaining between them. CDR1 is MNHEY, CDR2 SVGEGT, per germline. The sequenced CDR3 bases are TGTGCCAGCAGGGTAACTACCGGTGTCGAG. Its translation: CASRVTTGVE. The CDR3 in full is CASRVTTGVEQYF.

This clone was counted a few times. The CDR3 extends 3 residues past the end of the read, so its final part is completed from the germline J gene. The rearrangement links TRBV2 to TRBJ2-5, with D possibly matching TRBD2 (5 bases). Germline V gives CDR1 SNHLY, CDR2 FYNNEI. The length of the CDR3 is 14 residues. The CDR3 DNA, read in part, is TGTGCCAGCAGTTCTGTCGCTAGCACAGATACC. This gives the protein CASSSVASTDT. The full CDR3 reads CASSSVASTDTQYF. The entire variable domain, with the rest obtained from reference TRBV2 and TRBJ2-5, is as follows: EPEVTQTPSHQVTQMGQEVILRCVPISNHLYFYWYRQILGQKVEFLVSFYNNEISEKSEIFDDQFSVERPDGSNFTLKIRSTKLEDSAMYFCASSSVASTDTQYFGPGTRLLVL.

This clone was seen repeatedly, ten times or more. The read falls 3 residues short of the CDR3 end, and the missing part is taken from the germline J gene. The chain has TRBV2 and TRBJ2-5, with D perhaps given as TRBD1 or TRBD2 (5 bases each). V was trimmed by 3 bases and J by 4 bases, leaving 15 bases between them. Germline V lookup: CDR1 SNHLY, CDR2 FYNNEI. There are 15 residues in the CDR3. Incomplete CDR3 DNA: TGTGCCAGCAGTGACAACGAGGGGATGGGAGAGACC. Its translation: CASSDNEGMGET. In full, the CDR3 reads CASSDNEGMGETQYF.

This clone was seen at least ten times. The read gets to within 3 residues of the CDR3 end, and the germline J gene fills in the rest. J is TRBJ1-5 and V is TRBV4-1; TRBD1 matches 9 bases. The germline gives CDR1 MGHRA, CDR2 YSYEKL. With 1 base clipped from V and 7 bases from J, the junction kept 2 bases outside the gene matches. CDR3 length equals 14 residues. The CDR3 bases that were read are TGCGCCAGCAGCCAAGGGACAGGGGAGCAGCCC. This encodes CASSQGTGEQP. The whole CDR3 reads CASSQGTGEQPQHF.

This clone was counted at least ten times. The sequenced fragment ends 3 residues before the CDR3 boundary, so the rest is inferred from the germline J gene. Additional DNA sequences in this sample encode the identical CDR3. The chain employs TRBV4-2 and TRBJ2-3; D ambiguous. V lost 0 bases to trimming and J lost 0 bases, with 10 bases between them. This CDR3 region has 16 residues. The germline CDR1 and CDR2 sequences are LGHNA and YNFKEQ. This CDR3 is CASSQDPSGSTDTQYF. CDR3 bases read: TGTGCCAGCAGCCAAGATCCATCGGGTAGCACAGATACG.